This is a list of T cell receptor beta chains from one sample in a study of T-cell memory formation after mild COVID-19. MiXCR, run by TCRdb on the 5' RACE reads, gives a single entry per CDR3 protein. The table lists some 490,000 distinct CDR3 sequences, about 20% of them singletons, with 9% to 15% in the top ten. The sequencing input was PBMCs or a T cell subset sorted from them (not recorded which). These receptors were taken from an adult woman who had mild COVID-19 (a few samples of this study predate the infection). Cell type and time point are not known. The CDR3 runs from the conserved cysteine through the conserved F or W. A D gene is named only where the DNA matches it firmly. Part of the rows lack a size; the others show once, few, many or a class for expanded clones.

V,size,D,J,DNA,CDR3
TRBV12-3/TRBV12-4,many,TRBD2,TRBJ2-1,TGTGCCAGCAGCCCCGGGGGGGACAATGAGCAGTTCTTC,CASSPGGDNEQFF
TRBV15,.,.,TRBJ1-1,TGTGCCACCAGCATTCGGGTCTCGAACACTGAAGCTTTCTTT,CATSIRVSNTEAFF
TRBV7-3,.,TRBD1,TRBJ2-1,TGTGCCAGCAGCTTGGGACAGGTCAATAACAATGAGCAGTTCTTC,CASSLGQVNNNEQFF
TRBV12-3/TRBV12-4,.,TRBD1,TRBJ1-5,TGTGCCAGCAGCCAAACAGGGGCCCCAGGGCCAGCGCATTTT,CASSQTGAPGPAHF
TRBV3-1,.,TRBD2,TRBJ2-3,TGTGCCAGCAGCCAAGTCGTAGGACTAGCGTCAGATACGCAGTATTTT,CASSQVVGLASDTQYF
TRBV6-5,.,.,TRBJ1-6,TGTGCCAGCAGTTACTCGAGAGAAGGGGTCTCCTATAATTCACCCCTCCACTTT,CASSYSREGVSYNSPLHF
TRBV24-1,.,TRBD1,TRBJ2-1,TGTGCCACCAGCTTGACAGGGGTCGATGAGCAGTTCTTC,CATSLTGVDEQFF
TRBV28,few,TRBD1,TRBJ2-1,TGTGCCAGCAGACCTCCGGGACAGAAGTACAATGAGCAGTTCTTC,CASRPPGQKYNEQFF
TRBV5-1,.,TRBD1,TRBJ1-6,TGCGCCAGCAGACCCCGGGACAGGGATTGGTCACCCCTCCACTTT,CASRPRDRDWSPLHF
TRBV20-1,few,.,TRBJ1-1,TGCAGTGCTAGAGATCGAAGAGGGGGTGGCACTGAAGCTTTCTTT,CSARDRRGGGTEAFF
TRBV13,few,.,TRBJ2-3,TGTGCCAGCAGTCCCTGGTCCCCAGGGAGGACAGATACGCAGTATTTT,CASSPWSPGRTDTQYF
TRBV12-3/TRBV12-4,many,.,TRBJ1-4,TGTGCCAGCAGTTTAAATTCCGGAAAACTGTTTTTT,CASSLNSGKLFF
TRBV15,.,.,TRBJ1-2,TGTGCCACCAGCAGGGACATGAGTCCCTACCGTCATGGCTACACCTTC,CATSRDMSPYRHGYTF
TRBV7-6,few,TRBD2,TRBJ2-3,TGTGCCAGCAGAGCGGGAGTAGGGACAGATACGCAGTATTTT,CASRAGVGTDTQYF
TRBV19,.,.,TRBJ2-3,TGTGCCAGTAGTATAGGGGCCCACACAGATACGCAGTATTTT,CASSIGAHTDTQYF
TRBV21-1,.,.,TRBJ2-3,TGTGCCAGCAGCAAGGGGGGAGCTAGCGGGAGAGATACGCAGTATTTT,CASSKGGASGRDTQYF
TRBV18,few,.,TRBJ2-7,TGTGCCAGCTCACCACAACACACAGGGAGGGGGACCTACGAGCAGTACTTC,CASSPQHTGRGTYEQYF